This TCR beta chain was obtained from a study of T-cell reconstitution after alpha-beta-depleted transplantation in children. Study-wide results and caveats: From surviving recipient T cells and thymic progenitors came the high day-60 TCRbeta diversity observed in some patients. The main origin of T-cell counts and diversity one year after transplant was newly produced T cells. In patients about two months after transplant, alpha-beta T cells reportedly arose from several hundred expanded graft clones.

Unique molecular identifiers were used in preparing the TCRbeta library. Each CDR3 protein gets one entry after TCRdb re-called the PCR reads with MiXCR. This table has 150,000 to 200,000 distinct CDR3 sequences, approximately 10% appearing once. Germline V CDR1 and CDR2: ENHRY, SYGVKD. Trimming removed 10 bases at V and 0 bases at J, with 13 bases between. The CDR3 covers 14 residues. The sample holds many counts of this clonotype. No antigen is known for it. This sequence joins TRBV10-3 and TRBJ1-5, with D perhaps TRBD1 (6 bases). The material sequenced was PBMCs, taken before TCRalphabeta/CD19-depleted stem cell transplant. This clonotype was sampled from a boy younger than 10 with acute myeloid leukemia, due to receive a stem cell transplant. CDR3 sequence (DNA): TGTGCCACCCAATCGGACAGTAGCAATCAGCCCCAGCATTTT. It encodes CATQSDSSNQPQHF.